This T cell receptor (beta chain) originates from a study of lymphopenia after photon versus proton radiotherapy. Findings and limits, study-wide: Proton therapy kept repertoires fairly stable, unlike photons, which gained effector/memory cells. Better survival with proton therapy was suggested as possible, not demonstrated. Post-nadir TCR diversity decline inversely tracked overall survival among those who died. Oligoclonal CD8+ Temra expansion after nadir drove photon patients' diversity drop.

This table comes from immunoSEQ multiplex PCR, and its TCRdb copy is limited to in-frame clones, with some not included. The sample contains roughly 67,000 clones, roughly 91% of which appear only once. Regarding this clone: The antigen remains undetermined. The conserved phenylalanine or tryptophan is not found at the CDR3 terminus, so this likely reflects a read error. No DNA is shown, since the ends of the CDR3 on it are uncertain; the CDR3 is the one TCRdb lists.

Germline V gives CDR1 LNHDA, CDR2 SQIVND (reference sequence). The CDR3 has 9 residues if both end residues are counted. The chain uses TRBV19 and TRBJ1-4. The clonotype originates from a woman in her 70s with pancreatic cancer. The sample was peripheral blood, taken from a patient treated with photon-based radiotherapy. The CDR3 sequence is CASRWGGLL.